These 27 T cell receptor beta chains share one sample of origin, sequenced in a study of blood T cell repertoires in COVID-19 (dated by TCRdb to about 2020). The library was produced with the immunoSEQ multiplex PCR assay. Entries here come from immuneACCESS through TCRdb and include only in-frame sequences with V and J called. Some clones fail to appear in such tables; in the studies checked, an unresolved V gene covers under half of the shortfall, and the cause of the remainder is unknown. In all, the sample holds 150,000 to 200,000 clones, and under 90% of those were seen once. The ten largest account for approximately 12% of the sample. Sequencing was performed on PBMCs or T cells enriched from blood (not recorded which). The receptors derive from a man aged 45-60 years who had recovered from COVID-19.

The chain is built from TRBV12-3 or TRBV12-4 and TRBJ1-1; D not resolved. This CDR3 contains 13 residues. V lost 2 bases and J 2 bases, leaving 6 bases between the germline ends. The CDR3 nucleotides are TGTGCCAGCAGTTTACGGTACAACACTGAAGCTTTCTTT. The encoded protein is CASSLRYNTEAFF.

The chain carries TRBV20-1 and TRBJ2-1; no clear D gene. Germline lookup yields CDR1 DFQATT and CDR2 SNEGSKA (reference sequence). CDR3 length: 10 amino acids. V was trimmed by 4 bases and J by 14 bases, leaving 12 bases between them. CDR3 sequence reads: CSATRLSEFF. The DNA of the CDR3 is TGCAGTGCTACCCGACTGTCAGAGTTCTTC.

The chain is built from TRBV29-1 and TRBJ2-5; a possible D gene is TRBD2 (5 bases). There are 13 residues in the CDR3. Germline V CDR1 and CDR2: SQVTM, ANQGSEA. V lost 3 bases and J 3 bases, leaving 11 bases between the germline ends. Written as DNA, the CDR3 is TGCAGCGTTGAGAGGGTATGGAAAGAGACCCAGTACTTC. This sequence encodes CSVERVWKETQYF.

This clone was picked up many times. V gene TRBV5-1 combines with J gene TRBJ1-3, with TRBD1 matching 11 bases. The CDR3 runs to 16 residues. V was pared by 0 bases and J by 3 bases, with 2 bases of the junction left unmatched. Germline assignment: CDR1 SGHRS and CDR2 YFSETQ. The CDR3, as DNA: TGCGCCAGCAGCTTGGCCGGGACAGGGGGTGGAAACACCATATATTTT. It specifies CASSLAGTGGGNTIYF. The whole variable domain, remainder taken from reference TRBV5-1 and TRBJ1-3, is KAGVTQTPRYLIKTRGQQVTLSCSPISGHRSVSWYQQTPGQGLQFLFEYFSETQRNKGNFPGRFSGRQFSNSRSEMNVSTLELGDSALYLCASSLAGTGGGNTIYFGEGSWLTVV.

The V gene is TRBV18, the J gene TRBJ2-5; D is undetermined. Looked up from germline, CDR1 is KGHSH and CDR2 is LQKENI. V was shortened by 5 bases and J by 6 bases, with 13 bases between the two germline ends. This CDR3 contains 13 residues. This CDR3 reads CASSATREKTQYF. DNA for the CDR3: TGTGCCAGCTCAGCCACGAGAGAGAAGACCCAGTACTTC.

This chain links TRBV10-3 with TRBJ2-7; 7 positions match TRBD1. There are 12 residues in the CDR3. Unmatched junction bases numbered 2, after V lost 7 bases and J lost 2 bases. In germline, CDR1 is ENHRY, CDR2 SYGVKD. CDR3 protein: CAIKGTAYEQYF. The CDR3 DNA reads TGTGCCATCAAGGGGACAGCCTACGAGCAGTACTTC.

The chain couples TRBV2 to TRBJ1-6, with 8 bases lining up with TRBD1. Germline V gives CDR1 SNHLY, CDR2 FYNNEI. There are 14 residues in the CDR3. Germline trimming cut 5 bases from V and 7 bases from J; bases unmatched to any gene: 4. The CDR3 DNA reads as TGTGCCAGCAGTCTACAGGGGGGAAATTCACCCCTCCACTTT. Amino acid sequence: CASSLQGGNSPLHF.

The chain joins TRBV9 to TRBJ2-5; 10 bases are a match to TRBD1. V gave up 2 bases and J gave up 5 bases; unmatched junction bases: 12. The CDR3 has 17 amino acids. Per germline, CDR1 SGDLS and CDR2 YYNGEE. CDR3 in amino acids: CASSVSPGQGMRETQYF. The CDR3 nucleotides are TGTGCCAGCAGCGTGTCCCCGGGACAGGGGATGCGGGAGACCCAGTACTTC.

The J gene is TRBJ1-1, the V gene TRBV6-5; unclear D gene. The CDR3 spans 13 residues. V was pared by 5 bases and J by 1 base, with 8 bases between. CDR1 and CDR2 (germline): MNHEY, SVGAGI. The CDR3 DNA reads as TGTGCCAGCAGTCAAAGACAGAACACTGAAGCTTTCTTT. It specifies CASSQRQNTEAFF.

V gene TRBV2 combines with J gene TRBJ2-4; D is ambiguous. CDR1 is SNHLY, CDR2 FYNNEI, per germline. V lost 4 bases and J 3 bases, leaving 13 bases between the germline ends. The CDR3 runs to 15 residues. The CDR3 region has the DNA TGTGCCAGCAGTGCCCCTCTCGGAGTCAAAAACATTCAGTACTTC. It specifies CASSAPLGVKNIQYF.

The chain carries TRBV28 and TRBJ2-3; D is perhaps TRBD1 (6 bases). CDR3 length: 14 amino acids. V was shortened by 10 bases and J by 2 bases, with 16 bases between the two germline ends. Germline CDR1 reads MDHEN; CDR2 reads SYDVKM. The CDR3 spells CATETGQSTDTQYF. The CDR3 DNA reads TGTGCCACCGAGACCGGACAGTCCACAGATACGCAGTATTTT.

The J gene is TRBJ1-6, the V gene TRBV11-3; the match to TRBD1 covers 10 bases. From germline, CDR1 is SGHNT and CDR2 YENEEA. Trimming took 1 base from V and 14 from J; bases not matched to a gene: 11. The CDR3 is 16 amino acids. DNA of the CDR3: TGTGCCAGCAGCTTAGTTTCCGGGACAGGGGTCTCAACCCTCCACTTT. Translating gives CASSLVSGTGVSTLHF.

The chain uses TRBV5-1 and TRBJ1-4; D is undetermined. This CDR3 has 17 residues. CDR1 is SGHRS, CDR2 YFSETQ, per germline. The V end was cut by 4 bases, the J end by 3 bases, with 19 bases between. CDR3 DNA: TGCGCCAGCAGCCGCGGACCGGAGCCGAGGGCTAATGAAAAACTGTTTTTT. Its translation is CASSRGPEPRANEKLFF.

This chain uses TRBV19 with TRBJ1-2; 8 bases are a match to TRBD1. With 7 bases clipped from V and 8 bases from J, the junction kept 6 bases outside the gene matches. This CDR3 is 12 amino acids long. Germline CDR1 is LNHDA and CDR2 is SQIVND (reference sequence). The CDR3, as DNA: TGTGCCAGTACCGACAGGGGCCCGGGCTACACCTTC. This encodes CASTDRGPGYTF.

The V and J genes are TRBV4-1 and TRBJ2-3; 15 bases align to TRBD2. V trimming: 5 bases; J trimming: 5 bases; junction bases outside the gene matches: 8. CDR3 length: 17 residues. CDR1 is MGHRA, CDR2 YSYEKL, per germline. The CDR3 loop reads CASSFRTSGGAGDTQYF. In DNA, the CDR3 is TGCGCCAGCAGCTTCCGGACTAGCGGGGGGGCCGGAGATACGCAGTATTTT.

The DNA of the CDR3 is TGTGCCAGCTCACCGGGGACAGGAGACTATGGCTACACCTTC. This translates into CASSPGTGDYGYTF. The chain employs TRBV18 and TRBJ1-2, with 8 bases matching TRBD1. The CDR3 length is 14 residues. In germline, CDR1 is KGHSH, CDR2 LQKENI. Unmatched junction bases numbered 3, after V lost 3 bases and J lost 3 bases.

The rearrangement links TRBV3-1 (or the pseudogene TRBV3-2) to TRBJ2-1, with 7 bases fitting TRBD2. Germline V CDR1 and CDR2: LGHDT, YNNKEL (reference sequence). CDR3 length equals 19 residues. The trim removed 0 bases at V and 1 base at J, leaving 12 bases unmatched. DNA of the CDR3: TGTGCCAGCAGCCAAGAGTATTGGGGCGGGAGAGGGTCCTACAATGAGCAGTTCTTC. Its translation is CASSQEYWGGRGSYNEQFF.

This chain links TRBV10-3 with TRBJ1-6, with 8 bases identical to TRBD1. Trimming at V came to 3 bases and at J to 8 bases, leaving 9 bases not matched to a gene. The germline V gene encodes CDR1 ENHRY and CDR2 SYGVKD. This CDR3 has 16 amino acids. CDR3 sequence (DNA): TGTGCCATCAGTGACCCCGGGACAGGCCCTGATTCACCCCTCCACTTT. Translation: CAISDPGTGPDSPLHF.

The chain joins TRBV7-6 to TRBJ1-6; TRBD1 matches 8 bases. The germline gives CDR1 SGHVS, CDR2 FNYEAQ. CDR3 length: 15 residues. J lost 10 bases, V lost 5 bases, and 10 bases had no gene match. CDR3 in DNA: TGTGCCAGCAGCCAGCGGACAGGGCGGGACTCACCCCTCCACTTT. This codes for CASSQRTGRDSPLHF. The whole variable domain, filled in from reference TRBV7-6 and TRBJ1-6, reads GAGVSQSPRYKVTKRGQDVALRCDPISGHVSLYWYRQALGQGPEFLTYFNYEAQQDKSGLPNDRFSAERPEGSISTLTIQRTEQRDSAMYRCASSQRTGRDSPLHFGNGTRLTVT.

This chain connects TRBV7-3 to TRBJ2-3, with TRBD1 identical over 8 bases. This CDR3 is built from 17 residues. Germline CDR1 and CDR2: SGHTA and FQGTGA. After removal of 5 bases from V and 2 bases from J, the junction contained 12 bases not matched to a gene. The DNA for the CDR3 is TGTGCCAGCAGCCCGACCTGGACAGGGCTGGCCACAGATACGCAGTATTTT. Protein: CASSPTWTGLATDTQYF.

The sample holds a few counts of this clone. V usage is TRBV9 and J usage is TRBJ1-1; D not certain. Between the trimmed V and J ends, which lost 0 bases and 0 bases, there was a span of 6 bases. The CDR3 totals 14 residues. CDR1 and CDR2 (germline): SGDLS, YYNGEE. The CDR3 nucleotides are TGTGCCAGCAGCGTAGGGGCTTTGAACACTGAAGCTTTCTTT. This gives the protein CASSVGALNTEAFF.

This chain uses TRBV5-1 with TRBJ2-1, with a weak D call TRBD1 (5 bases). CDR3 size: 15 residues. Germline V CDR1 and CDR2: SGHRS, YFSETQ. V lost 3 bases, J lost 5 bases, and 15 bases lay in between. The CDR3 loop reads CASSSTAGSDNEQFF. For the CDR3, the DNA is TGCGCCAGCAGCTCAACCGCAGGGTCGGACAATGAGCAGTTCTTC.

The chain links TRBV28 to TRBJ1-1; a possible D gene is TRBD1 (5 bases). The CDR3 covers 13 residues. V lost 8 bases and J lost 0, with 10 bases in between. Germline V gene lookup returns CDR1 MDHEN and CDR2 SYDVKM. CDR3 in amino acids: CASVRQLNTEAFF. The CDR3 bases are TGTGCCAGCGTCAGACAGTTGAACACTGAAGCTTTCTTT. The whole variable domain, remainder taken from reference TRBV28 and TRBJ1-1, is DVKVTQSSRYLVKRTGEKVFLECVQDMDHENMFWYRQDPGLGLRLIYFSYDVKMKEKGDIPEGYSVSREKKERFSLILESASTNQTSMYLCASVRQLNTEAFFGQGTRLTVV.

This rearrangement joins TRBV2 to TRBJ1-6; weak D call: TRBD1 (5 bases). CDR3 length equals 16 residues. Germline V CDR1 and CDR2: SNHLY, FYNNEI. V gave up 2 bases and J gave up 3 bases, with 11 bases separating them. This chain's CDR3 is CASSEYATVYNSPLHF. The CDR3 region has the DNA TGTGCCAGCAGTGAATACGCGACAGTCTATAATTCACCCCTCCACTTT.

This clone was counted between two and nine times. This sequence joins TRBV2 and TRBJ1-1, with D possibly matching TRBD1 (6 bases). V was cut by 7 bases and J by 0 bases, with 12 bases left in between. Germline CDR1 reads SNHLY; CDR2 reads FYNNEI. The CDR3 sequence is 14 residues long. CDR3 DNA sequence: TGTGCCAGCACCGCGGGGGCCATGAACACTGAAGCTTTCTTT. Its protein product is CASTAGAMNTEAFF.

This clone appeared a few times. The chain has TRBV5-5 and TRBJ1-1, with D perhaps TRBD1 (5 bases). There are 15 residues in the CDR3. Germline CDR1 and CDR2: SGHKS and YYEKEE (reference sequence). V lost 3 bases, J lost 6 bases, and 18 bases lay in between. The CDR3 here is CASSSLWPSGSEAFF. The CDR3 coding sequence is TGTGCCAGCAGCTCCTTGTGGCCTTCAGGGTCTGAAGCTTTCTTT. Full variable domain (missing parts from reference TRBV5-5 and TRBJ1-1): DAGVTQSPTHLIKTRGQQVTLRCSPISGHKSVSWYQQVLGQGPQFIFQYYEKEERGRGNFPDRFSARQFPNYSSELNVNALLLGDSALYLCASSSLWPSGSEAFFGQGTRLTVV.

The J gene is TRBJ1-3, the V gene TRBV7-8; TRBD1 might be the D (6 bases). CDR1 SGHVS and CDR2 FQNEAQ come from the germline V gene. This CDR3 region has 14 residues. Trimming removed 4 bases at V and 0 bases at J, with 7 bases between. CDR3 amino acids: CASSWDISGNTIYF. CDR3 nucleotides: TGTGCCAGCAGCTGGGACATCTCTGGAAACACCATATATTTT.